This is a list of T cell receptor beta chains from one sample in a study of regulatory T cells in long-lasting Graves disease. TCRdb processed the multiplex PCR reads anew with MiXCR; each CDR3 protein has one entry. The repertoire includes around 480,000 distinct CDR3 sequences, 15% to 20% of them detected once, and roughly 25% sits in the top ten. Separately, the same data were catalogued under a study of T cells in Graves' hyperthyroidism and ophthalmopathy.

Sequenced here: peripheral blood mononuclear cells (PBMCs), sampled at new diagnosis, from a patient treated with antithyroid drugs. Receptors originate from a woman aged 35 to 59 with Graves disease. Each CDR3 is given with its conserved first and last residue. Each record gives: clone size, D gene, V gene, J gene, CDR3 DNA, CDR3 protein. The D gene is left open where the match is weak. Part of the rows lack a size; the others show once, few, many or a class for expanded clones.

>many|.|TRBV20-1|TRBJ2-7
TGCAGTGCTAGAGAGGGGGAAACCTACGAGCAGTACTTC
CSAREGETYEQYF
>.|.|TRBV6-2/TRBV6-3|TRBJ1-4
TGTGCCAGCAGTCCTGTTTTTAATGAAAAACTGTTTTTT
CASSPVFNEKLFF
>few|TRBD2|TRBV12-3/TRBV12-4|TRBJ2-7
TGTGCCAGCAGACAGACTAGCGGGGAGCAGTACTTC
CASRQTSGEQYF
>.|TRBD1|TRBV11-2|TRBJ1-3
TGTGCCAGCAGCACCTTGGGACAGGGGAGGGGAAACACCATATATTTT
CASSTLGQGRGNTIYF
>.|.|TRBV12-3/TRBV12-4|TRBJ1-5
TGTGCCAGCAGTTTTCGACCTTGGGGGAACGGCAATCAGCCCCAGCATTTT
CASSFRPWGNGNQPQHF
>few|.|TRBV4-2|TRBJ2-7
TGTGCCAGCAGCCAAATAGGGTCGGACGCTACCTACGAGCAGTACTTC
CASSQIGSDATYEQYF
>many|TRBD1|TRBV11-2|TRBJ2-2
TGTGCCAGCAGCTTGACAGGGTCGAACACCGGGGAGCTGTTTTTT
CASSLTGSNTGELFF
>many|.|TRBV7-9|TRBJ2-3
TGTGCCAGCAGCTTAGCGGTGAGCACAGATACGCAGTATTTT
CASSLAVSTDTQYF
>.|.|TRBV29-1|TRBJ2-7
TGCAGCGTTGACAGGGGAAGTTCCGAGCAGTACTTC
CSVDRGSSEQYF
>few|TRBD2|TRBV10-3|TRBJ2-1
TGTGCCATCAGTGAGGCAGCGGGGGGGCGTTCCCACAATGAGCAGTTCTTC
CAISEAAGGRSHNEQFF
>many|.|TRBV2|TRBJ2-2
TGTGCCAGCAGTGAAGGTACAGGGCTAAACACCGGGGAGCTGTTTTTT
CASSEGTGLNTGELFF
>.|TRBD2|TRBV6-5|TRBJ2-3
TGTGCCAGCAGTTACTTACGGCGGGGGGGCACAGATACGCAGTATTTT
CASSYLRRGGTDTQYF
>.|.|TRBV5-4|TRBJ1-2
TGTGCCAGCAGCTTCCCCGACCGCGCGGGCGGCTACACCTTC
CASSFPDRAGGYTF
>.|TRBD1|TRBV4-1|TRBJ1-5
TGCGCCAGCAGCCAACTACAGGGGAGGGATCAGCCCCAGCATTTT
CASSQLQGRDQPQHF
>few|TRBD1|TRBV10-2|TRBJ1-1
TGCGCCGCTGGCCCAGGGGGGAGGGAAGCTTTCTTT
CAAGPGGREAFF
>few|TRBD1|TRBV4-1|TRBJ2-1
TGCGCCAGCAGCCAGATGGGACAGGGAGTTACAAATGAGCAGTTCTTC
CASSQMGQGVTNEQFF
>.|TRBD2|TRBV19|TRBJ2-5
TGTGCCAGCAGCCCCCGGGGGGGGGGCGGAGAGACCCAGTACTTC
CASSPRGGGGETQYF
>few|.|TRBV7-3|TRBJ2-2
TGTGCCAGCAGCTTAAAAGAAGGGGCTGGCACCGGGGAGCTGTTTTTT
CASSLKEGAGTGELFF
>.|.|TRBV12-5|TRBJ2-3
TGTGCTAGTGGGACGGGAGATACGCAGTATTTT
CASGTGDTQYF
>many|TRBD1|TRBV20-1|TRBJ2-7
TGCAGTGCTGAGGGGGCCAGCTCCTACGAGCAGTACTTC
CSAEGASSYEQYF
>many|TRBD1|TRBV5-1|TRBJ2-3
TGCGCCAGCAGCGTGGGACAGTCCTACCTAACAAGGGGAGTTACAGATACGCAGTATTTT
CASSVGQSYLTRGVTDTQYF
>many|.|TRBV15|TRBJ2-1
TGTGCCACCAACGGGGGGCCCCACAATGAGCAGTTCTTC
CATNGGPHNEQFF
>many|.|TRBV20-1|TRBJ2-3
TGCAGTGCTAAAGATACAGTTAAGGATACGCAGTATTTT
CSAKDTVKDTQYF
>few|.|TRBV14|TRBJ2-5
TGTGCCAGCAGCCGCCTTTTTTGGGGAAACCAAGAGACCCAGTACTTC
CASSRLFWGNQETQYF
>few|.|TRBV4-1|TRBJ1-4
TGCGCCAGCCGTGGGACGGAAAATGAAAAACTGTTTTTT
CASRGTENEKLFF
>.|.|TRBV29-1|TRBJ2-3
TGCAGCGTTGGGGCCGCAGCCCCCCAGAAGTATTTT
CSVGAAAPQKYF
>many|TRBD1|TRBV5-1|TRBJ1-1
TGCGCCAGCAGACAGGGGGTCGAAGCAGCTTTCTTT
CASRQGVEAAFF
>.|.|TRBV6-2/TRBV6-3|TRBJ2-3
TGTACCAGCAGTTACTCGAGGGGGACCCCCTCGTGGTATTTT
CTSSYSRGTPSWYF
>many|.|TRBV3-1|TRBJ1-2
TGTGCCAGCAGCCAAGATCTAAAGGGACCTGACGGCTACACCTTC
CASSQDLKGPDGYTF
>few|.|TRBV19|TRBJ2-7
TGTGCCAGTAGTACCTCCGGGACCCGACGAGGCTACGAGCAGTACTTC
CASSTSGTRRGYEQYF
>.|.|TRBV19|TRBJ1-4
TGTGCCAGTAGTTCACGGGTTGGGGAAAAACTGTTTTTT
CASSSRVGEKLFF
>many|.|TRBV20-1|TRBJ1-1
TGCAGTGCCGGCAGAGTGAACACTGAAGCTTTCTTT
CSAGRVNTEAFF
>many|.|TRBV20-1|TRBJ1-1
TGCAGTGCTTCTGGAGCCGGTGGGACTGAAGCTTTCTTT
CSASGAGGTEAFF
>few|TRBD2|TRBV10-3|TRBJ2-3
TGTGCCATCAGTGGGCCAGCGGGGCTCACAGATACGCAGTATTTT
CAISGPAGLTDTQYF
>.|.|TRBV20-1|TRBJ1-2
TGCAGTGCTACCGGGACTATGGGTAACTATGGCTACACCTTC
CSATGTMGNYGYTF
>many|.|TRBV12-3/TRBV12-4|TRBJ1-2
TGTGCCAGCAGTCGGACCGTCAACTATGGCTACACCTTC
CASSRTVNYGYTF
>many|TRBD1|TRBV12-3/TRBV12-4|TRBJ2-5
TGTGCCAGCAGTTTAATACAGGGGAGAGGAGAGACCCAGTACTTC
CASSLIQGRGETQYF
>few|.|TRBV6-2/TRBV6-3|TRBJ2-2
TGTGCCTCTAAACCAGGGACTGAGAACACCGGGGAGCTGTTTTTT
CASKPGTENTGELFF
>few|.|TRBV12-3/TRBV12-4|TRBJ1-3
TGTGCCAGCAGTTCGGGGGAATACCACTCTGGAAACACCATATATTTT
CASSSGEYHSGNTIYF
>.|.|TRBV7-2|TRBJ1-5
TGTGCCAGCAGCAAAAGGGCAGGGGATTTGGTGAGCAATCAGCCCCAGCATTTT
CASSKRAGDLVSNQPQHF
>.|TRBD1|TRBV7-9|TRBJ1-6
TGTGCCAGCAGCTTAGCGCGGGACAGTAATTCACCCCTCCACTTT
CASSLARDSNSPLHF
>many|.|TRBV12-3/TRBV12-4|TRBJ2-3
TGTGCCAGCAGTGCGCAGGCTTCTAGCACAGATACGCAGTATTTT
CASSAQASSTDTQYF
>many|TRBD1|TRBV5-1|TRBJ1-1
TGTGCCAGCAGTTACTCCGGGACAGTCAACACTGAAGCTTTCTTT
CASSYSGTVNTEAFF
>.|.|TRBV27|TRBJ2-2
TGTGCCAGCAAGTGGGGGACCACCCCCGGGGAGCTGTTTTTT
CASKWGTTPGELFF
>.|.|TRBV6-1|TRBJ1-1
TGTGCCAGCAGTGCCACAGACACTGAAGCTTTCTTT
CASSATDTEAFF
>.|.|TRBV19|TRBJ1-1
TGTGCCAGTAGTACGATACAGAGGGTGTGGACTGAAGCTTTCTTT
CASSTIQRVWTEAFF
>many|.|TRBV2|TRBJ1-1
TGTGCCAGCCTTCTTGAGGGAAACACTCAAGCTTTCTTT
CASLLEGNTQAFF
>few|.|TRBV18|TRBJ2-5
TGTGCCAGCTCACCATTAGTCCCCCCAACAGAGACCCAGTACTTC
CASSPLVPPTETQYF
>.|.|TRBV6-1|TRBJ2-7
TGTGCCAGCAGTGTGAACCCCCAAGCAGCGTACGAGCAGTACTTC
CASSVNPQAAYEQYF
>few|TRBD2|TRBV28|TRBJ2-2
TGTGCCAGCAGCCGAACCCCGGGACTAGGGGTGAAAGCCGGGGAGCTGTTTTTT
CASSRTPGLGVKAGELFF
>few|.|TRBV7-9|TRBJ1-6
TGTGCCAGCAGCTTAGTATGGGGTCAGGGTGGTTCACCCCTCCACTTT
CASSLVWGQGGSPLHF
>.|.|TRBV19|TRBJ1-1
TGTGCCAGTAGGCCACGGGAGTACTCTATCATGAACACTGAAGCTTTCTTT
CASRPREYSIMNTEAFF
>few|TRBD2|TRBV12-5|TRBJ2-2
TGTGCTAGTACGGCGGGGGGGCGAGGCGGGGAGCTGTTTTTT
CASTAGGRGGELFF